This TCR beta chain was recovered during a study of tumor and adjacent non-tumor tissue in lung cancer. Study observations and caveats: Normal lung showed higher cumulative top 100 clone frequency than tumor.

This sample's RNA came from whole unsorted tissue. This clonotype occurred a few times. Its antigen is not known. A modified ARM-PCR protocol with three rounds of nested PCR amplified TCRbeta. Each CDR3 protein gets one entry after TCRdb re-called the multiplex PCR reads with MiXCR. Counted here are over 60,000 distinct CDR3 sequences, 73% occurring once; the ten biggest clones make up about 30%. Sequenced sample: lung tumor tissue. The clonotype originates from a man aged 55-75 years with non-small cell lung cancer.

CDR3: CASMRSSDTQYF. CDR3 DNA: TGTGCCAGTATGAGGTCGTCGGATACGCAGTATTTT. This chain connects TRBV19 to TRBJ2-3; unclear D gene. The V end lost 7 bases, the J end lost 6 bases, and 11 bases lay between the germline ends. Germline CDR1 reads LNHDA; CDR2 reads SQIVND (reference sequence). The CDR3 runs to 12 residues.